The following is a T cell receptor beta chain sequence with its context. Its target is unknown. Sequencing used immunoSEQ multiplex PCR; TCRdb keeps in-frame clones, though not all of them. The sample lists about 130,000 clones, roughly 87% occurring once. V lost 2 bases to trimming and J lost 7 bases; unmatched junction nucleotides: 11. This CDR3 has 15 amino acids. Germline V gene lookup returns CDR1 SEHNR and CDR2 FQNEAQ (reference sequence). This entry belongs to a study of T cell responses to AZD1222 COVID-19 vaccine. Study-level findings and limits: CD4 TCRs covered the whole spike, strongest at regions 160-218 and 743-854.

This chain connects TRBV7-9 to TRBJ2-7; 7 bases match TRBD2. This receptor was obtained from an adult in good health. The sequencing here drew on peripheral blood, taken on day 0 of AZD1222 vaccination. The DNA for the CDR3 is TGTGCCAGCAGCTTACCTCGGGGGAGGGAGGGAGAGCAGTACTTC. Translation: CASSLPRGREGEQYF. Filled out from reference TRBV7-9 and TRBJ2-7, the complete variable domain reads DTGVSQNPRHKITKRGQNVTFRCDPISEHNRLYWYRQTLGQGPEFLTYFQNEAQLEKSRLLSDRFSAERPKGSFSTLEIQRTEQGDSAMYLCASSLPRGREGEQYFGPGTRLTVT.